Shown below are 2 T cell receptor beta chains from a single sample sequenced in a study of cytomegalovirus exposure and HLA in healthy donors. Use of 60 Vbeta and 13 Jbeta primers characterized the PCR. Using immunoSEQ multiplex PCR, the repertoire was profiled, and TCRdb retains in-frame clones only, with some absent. The profile shows some 150,000 clones, almost 85% of them singletons. Sequenced: PBMCs. The origin of the receptors is a woman aged 35 to 49 in good health and CMV-seronegative.

The chain joins TRBV4-3 to TRBJ2-1, with 13 nucleotides matching TRBD2. V lost 5 bases and J lost 3; bases outside the gene matches: 4. In germline, CDR1 is LGHNA, CDR2 YSLEER. The CDR3 has 16 residues. In nucleotides, the CDR3 is TGCGCCAGCAGCTTTCGGACTAGCGGGAGCTACAATGAGCAGTTCTTC. This gives the protein CASSFRTSGSYNEQFF.

This chain links TRBV4-1 with TRBJ1-4; D possibly corresponds to TRBD1 (6 bases). Germline values: CDR1 MGHRA, CDR2 YSYEKL. CDR3 size: 16 residues. With 0 bases removed from V and 0 bases from J, the gap between germline ends came to 8 bases. In DNA form, the CDR3 reads TGCGCCAGCAGCCAAGAAGGGGGGGCAACTAATGAAAAACTGTTTTTT. Its protein product is CASSQEGGATNEKLFF.